This TCR beta chain was sequenced during a study of CD8 T cells in acute hepatitis C reinfection (dated by TCRdb to the early 2020s). Broadly, across the study: This study examined the TCRbeta repertoire of CD8+ T cells that recognize the HCV NS3-1073 epitope, both during acute infection and after viral clearance. Paired acute and follow-up samples were contributed by four of the spontaneous resolvers. Here is what the overall study found, with its caveats: Roughly 13 public clonotypes were found regardless of outcome; one public clonotype used V04-02/J02-02. CDR3 sequences shared with other epitopes were rarely observed, and exact matching may have been limited by differing sequencing approaches. Follow-up repertoires were not available for chronically infected subjects, because NS3-1073 specific cells were too rare to be sorted. Only the TCRbeta chain was sequenced in bulk, so alphabeta pairing of public clonotypes could not be determined. TRBV04 and TRBV06 gene families were preferentially used in all groups, and this usage was not explained by overrepresentation in the naive pool. NS3-1073 specific repertoires were highly diverse, with no significant diversity differences between acute resolver, follow-up resolver and acute chronic samples.

The sample's time point label is to be understood as: naive CD8 control sorted from an acute-time-point sample. Enrolled in the Montreal Hepatitis C Cohort (HEPCO) in Canada, the donors were people who inject drugs, and these donors were followed every 3 months. Acute primary HCV infection was defined by a positive HCV RNA or antibody test following a negative test within the previous 24 weeks. Surface staining used CD3, CD8 and CD45RO antibodies, with an aqua fixable dye to exclude dead cells. The cohort included roughly 8 spontaneous resolvers, defined as subjects with HCV RNA clearance within 24 weeks. From thawed, previously cryostored peripheral blood mononuclear cells, CD8+ T cells were purified through negative selection performed by means of the MACS CD8+ T cell Isolation Kit. Sorting of the cells was done on a BD FACSAria II cell sorter. Genomic DNA was extracted from FACS-sorted cells, and TCRbeta chain sequencing was performed through the commercial immunoSEQ service. The original methods were these. Repertoire data were analyzed with ImmunoSEQ Analyzer software v3.0 and R v3.5.1. Sequences containing stop codons or out-of-frame rearrangements were removed, so only productive rearrangements were analyzed. The sequencing provider supplied the metrics for Simpson diversity, Shannon entropy, CDR3 length and nucleotide addition. Based on frequency, clonotypes were placed into dominant, sub-dominant, low or lowest abundance groups, and clonotypes under 0.1% were left out of most analyses. Any CDR3 amino acid clonotype present in at least two subjects at a cumulative frequency of at least 0.5% was labeled public. Drawn from immuneACCESS, this table holds only the in-frame rearrangements with V and J called that TCRdb kept. Clones are partly lost; checked studies trace under half to an unresolved V gene and leave the rest unexplained. The DNA was the basis for D and trimming; V, J and clone size are from that table. The sample contains over 30,000 clones, 70% to 90% of them found a single time. The ten largest clones capture roughly 9.7% of the sample.

CDR1 is given as SEHNR and CDR2 as FQNEAQ, both from the germline V gene (reference sequence). CDR3 length: 15 amino acids, cysteine to phenylalanine. Kept here is only the CDR3 DNA, which spans 45 bases and is read in frame from base 1. V is pared back by 1 base and J by 0 bases, with 7 bases lying between the germline termini. Remarks on this clone: The target of this receptor is not known. No per-base quality is available; no much larger clone lies one base away.

What was sequenced was naive CD8+ T cells from PBMCs. This specimen's cell subset or site label, per the study, means: sorted total naive CD45RO-negative CD8+ T cells. The TCR originated in a woman aged 18-29 years who spontaneously cleared hepatitis C infection. The rearranged chain carries TRBV7-9 and TRBJ1-3; no D segment can be confidently identified. The bases read TGTGCCAGCAGCTTAGGCGCCTCCTCTGGAAACACCATATATTTT. This translates into CASSLGASSGNTIYF.